This entry lists 32 T cell receptor beta chains sequenced from one sample in a study of T cells in localized non-small cell lung cancer. Repertoires were generated with immunoSEQ multiplex PCR, while TCRdb's copy carries only in-frame clones and drops some. The table has around 48,000 clones, 60% to 80% seen once. The specimen comprised peripheral blood, sampled before any cancer treatment. The receptors were gathered from a man aged 40 to 70 with stage I squamous cell lung carcinoma.

V is TRBV7-2 and J is TRBJ1-2; the match to TRBD1 covers 7 bases. The trim removed 4 bases at V and 0 bases at J, leaving 11 bases unmatched. This CDR3 is 17 amino acids long. Germline CDR1 SGHTA, CDR2 FQGNSA. The CDR3 nucleotides read TGTGCCAGCAGCTATAGCGGGCAGGGGGGGGCTAACTATGGCTACACCTTC. It specifies CASSYSGQGGANYGYTF.

The chain uses TRBV14 and TRBJ1-3, with no clear D. V lost 1 base, J lost 5 bases, and 18 bases lay in between. Germline lookup yields CDR1 SGHDN and CDR2 FVKESK. The CDR3 is 17 residues long. CDR3 protein: CASSQGSRPTPRNTIYF. The CDR3 nucleotides read TGTGCCAGCAGCCAAGGGAGTCGTCCAACTCCAAGAAACACCATATATTTT.

CDR3 region: CASSSQGSSYEQYF. DNA for the CDR3: TGTGCCAGCAGCTCACAGGGGAGCTCCTACGAGCAGTACTTC. The V gene is TRBV5-5, the J gene TRBJ2-7; 7 nucleotides line up with TRBD1. Looked up from germline, CDR1 is SGHKS and CDR2 is YYEKEE (reference sequence). Trimming removed 3 bases from V and 0 bases from J; junction bases left unmatched: 3. The CDR3 length is 14 residues.

V and J are TRBV2 and TRBJ2-5; D uncertain. The closer fit of TRBJ2-7 to the DNA end suggests the J call may be wrong. CDR3 length equals 13 residues. Germline lookup yields CDR1 SNHLY and CDR2 FYNNEI. In nucleotides, the CDR3 is TGTGCCAGCAGAGCCGGGTCCAATTACGAGCAGTACTTC. It encodes CASRAGSNYEQYF.

The chain employs TRBV6-1 and TRBJ1-2; D is possibly TRBD1 (5 bases). The CDR3 runs 13 residues. The germline V and J ends were trimmed by 7 bases and 5 bases, with 14 bases remaining between them. CDR1 MNHNS and CDR2 SASEGT come from the germline V gene. This CDR3 reads CASIPGLTYGYTF. Here the CDR3 DNA reads TGTGCCAGCATCCCGGGACTGACTTATGGCTACACCTTC.

This rearrangement joins TRBV5-5 to TRBJ1-1, with a possible D match to TRBD1 (6 bases). Germline-derived CDR1 and CDR2 are SGHKS and YYEKEE (reference sequence). The CDR3 loop spans 14 amino acids. Trimming took off 0 bases at V and 8 bases at J, with 14 bases between the two ends. CDR3 bases: TGTGCCAGCAGCTTGGTTTTACAGGGATCGGAAGCTTTCTTT. This codes for CASSLVLQGSEAFF.

To note about this clone: The sample holds other DNA sequences that translate to the same CDR3. The rearrangement links TRBV7-9 to TRBJ1-1; unclear D gene. V gave up 2 bases and J gave up 1 base, with 8 bases separating them. Germline CDR1 reads SEHNR; CDR2 reads FQNEAQ (reference sequence). This CDR3 has 14 residues. CDR3 bases: TGTGCCAGCAGCTTACCCCAGAGGAACACTGAAGCTTTCTTT. Protein product: CASSLPQRNTEAFF.

In this sample, this clone turned up a few times. The genes are TRBV7-8 and TRBJ2-1; the D gene could be TRBD1 or TRBD2 (6 bases each). CDR1 is SGHVS, CDR2 FQNEAQ, per germline. Trimming cost V 3 bases and J 10 bases, with 16 bases left between them. CDR3 length: 14 amino acids. CDR3 nucleotide sequence: TGTGCCAGCAGCTTTCCGGGGGCCCGTTACGAGCAGTTCTTC. It yields the protein CASSFPGARYEQFF.

Points on this clone: A junction boundary mismatches the germline segment, possibly from a read error. V usage is TRBV14 and J usage is TRBJ2-6; D might be TRBD1 (6 bases). CDR1 is SGHDN, CDR2 FVKESK, per germline. The CDR3 loop spans 14 amino acids. Written as DNA, the CDR3 is TGTGCCAGCTGCCAGGGGAGTGGGGCCAACGTCCTGACTTTC. It specifies CASCQGSGANVLTF. The whole variable domain, remainder taken from reference TRBV14 and TRBJ2-6, is EAGVTQFPSHSVIEKGQTVTLRCDPISGHDNLYWYRRVMGKEIKFLLHFVKESKQDESGMPNNRFLAERTGGTYSTLKVQPAELEDSGVYFCASCQGSGANVLTFGAGSRLTVL.

The J gene is TRBJ2-1, the V gene TRBV7-3; 8 bases line up with TRBD2. Unmatched junction bases numbered 13, after V lost 2 bases and J lost 4 bases. CDR1 and CDR2 (germline): SGHTA, FQGTGA. This CDR3 comprises 18 residues. This CDR3 is CASSLSPIRGGRYNEQFF. The CDR3 DNA is TGTGCCAGCAGCTTATCCCCGATTCGGGGGGGAAGATACAATGAGCAGTTCTTC.

This clone was picked up a small number of times. The chain recombines TRBV5-5 with TRBJ2-1; possible D gene TRBD2, 5 bases. The V and J ends lost 5 bases and 7 bases respectively, with 25 bases between them. The CDR3 runs to 17 residues. Germline values: CDR1 SGHKS, CDR2 YYEKEE (reference sequence). CDR3 in amino acids: CASRLQSGFSGNNEQFF. CDR3 DNA sequence: TGTGCCAGCAGGTTACAATCGGGGTTCTCGGGGAATAATGAGCAGTTCTTC.

This clone appeared a few times. The V call is TRBV19, the J call TRBJ2-1; 11 nucleotides match TRBD2. Unmatched junction bases numbered 7, after V lost 6 bases and J lost 6 bases. CDR1 LNHDA and CDR2 SQIVND come from the germline V gene (reference sequence). The CDR3 spans 15 residues. The CDR3 sequence is CASRKTSGGGNEQFF. The CDR3 nucleotides are TGTGCCAGTAGGAAAACTAGCGGGGGAGGCAATGAGCAGTTCTTC.

This chain connects TRBV11-2 to TRBJ2-3, with D tentatively TRBD2 (7 bases). Germline CDR1 is SGHAT and CDR2 is FQNNGV. There are 17 residues in the CDR3. V lost 5 bases, J lost 6 bases, and 24 bases lay in between. CDR3 sequence reads: CASSPYGGGVNFDTQYF. CDR3 DNA: TGTGCCAGCAGCCCGTATGGGGGGGGCGTTAATTTCGATACGCAGTATTTT.

This clone has more than one count but fewer than ten. V is TRBV9 and J is TRBJ1-6, with D possibly TRBD1 on 6 matching bases. V lost 3 bases, J lost 10 bases, and 11 bases lay in between. The CDR3 extends over 13 amino acids. Germline V lookup: CDR1 SGDLS, CDR2 YYNGEE. CDR3 DNA sequence: TGTGCCAGCAGCGAGGGGGGTGGGTCACCCCTCCACTTT. Translating gives CASSEGGGSPLHF. The whole variable domain, remainder taken from reference TRBV9 and TRBJ1-6, is DSGVTQTPKHLITATGQRVTLRCSPRSGDLSVYWYQQSLDQGLQFLIQYYNGEERAKGNILERFSAQQFPDLHSELNLSSLELGDSALYFCASSEGGGSPLHFGNGTRLTVT.

This clone occurred many times. V is TRBV7-3 and J is TRBJ1-6, with D unresolved. The V and J ends lost 5 bases and 5 bases respectively, with 10 bases between them. From germline, CDR1 is SGHTA and CDR2 FQGTGA. The CDR3 has 14 amino acids. The CDR3 region has the DNA TGTGCCAGCAGCGAATGGGCAGATAATTCACCCCTCCACTTT. Translated: CASSEWADNSPLHF.

The rearrangement uses TRBV19 and TRBJ2-4, with 9 positions matching TRBD2. J gave up 2 bases and V 11 bases, and 7 bases lay outside the gene matches. The V gene's germline CDR1 is LNHDA and CDR2 SQIVND (reference sequence). This CDR3 comprises 14 residues. The CDR3 nucleotides are TGTGCCGCGGGAGGGGGCGCGCCCAAAAACATTCAGTACTTC. Protein: CAAGGGAPKNIQYF.

The chain carries TRBV9 and TRBJ2-2; 9 bases line up with TRBD2. The CDR3 totals 16 residues. With V trimmed by 2 bases and J by 4 bases, 6 bases remained unmatched. Per germline, CDR1 SGDLS and CDR2 YYNGEE. CDR3 loop: CASSVGTSSRTGELFF. The CDR3 region has the DNA TGTGCCAGCAGCGTCGGGACTAGCAGCCGCACCGGGGAGCTGTTTTTT.

V usage is TRBV27 and J usage is TRBJ2-3; TRBD1 might be the D (5 bases). Between the trimmed V and J ends, which lost 3 bases and 4 bases, there was a span of 17 bases. This CDR3 spans 16 amino acids. Germline CDR1 and CDR2: MNHEY and SMNVEV (reference sequence). In nucleotides, the CDR3 is TGTGCCAGCAGTTTGGGCAGGGCTATTGTCGCAGATACGCAGTATTTT. This translates into CASSLGRAIVADTQYF.

The chain couples TRBV9 to TRBJ1-6; possibly TRBD1 for D (5 bases). The V gene lost 3 bases and the J gene lost 10 bases, with 17 bases spanning the gap. The CDR3 extends over 15 amino acids. CDR1 is SGDLS, CDR2 YYNGEE, per germline. CDR3 loop: CASSGGTLSNSPLHF. CDR3 nucleotide sequence: TGTGCCAGCAGCGGCGGGACTCTAAGTAACTCACCCCTCCACTTT.

This clone was counted only a few times. CDR3 DNA sequence: TGTGCCAGCAGTTCCGCGGGAGCCGGGGCTAATGAAAAACTGTTTTTT. Amino acid sequence: CASSSAGAGANEKLFF. The chain uses TRBV27 and TRBJ1-4; no firm D call. The germline V and J ends were trimmed by 4 bases and 3 bases, with 15 bases remaining between them. Germline CDR1 and CDR2: MNHEY and SMNVEV (reference sequence). The CDR3 totals 16 residues.

By share of the sample, this clone is medium-sized. The CDR3 spells CASSLVPLGMDEQYF. The CDR3 DNA follows: TGTGCCAGCAGCTTAGTACCCCTTGGGATGGACGAGCAGTACTTC. The V and J genes are TRBV7-9 and TRBJ2-7; D uncertain. The V end lost 1 base, the J end lost 5 bases, and 15 bases lay between the germline ends. The CDR3 contains 15 residues. Germline V gene lookup returns CDR1 SEHNR and CDR2 FQNEAQ (reference sequence).

This clone was recorded a few times. The CDR3 spells CASSYSGQAGANVLTF. The CDR3 DNA follows: TGTGCCAGCAGTTACTCAGGACAGGCTGGGGCCAACGTCCTGACTTTC. The V call is TRBV6-5, the J call TRBJ2-6; 7 bases line up with TRBD1. The germline gives CDR1 MNHEY, CDR2 SVGAGI. This CDR3 is 16 amino acids long. V shed 0 bases and J 2 bases; nucleotides not matched to a gene: 1.

The DNA for the CDR3 is TGTGCCAGCAGTGCGGGGGGATCCCATGGCTACACCTTC. Translated: CASSAGGSHGYTF. The chain links TRBV27 to TRBJ1-2; D perhaps matches TRBD1 (5 bases). The V end was cut by 5 bases, the J end by 6 bases, with 13 bases between. Germline loops: CDR1 MNHEY, CDR2 SMNVEV (reference sequence). There are 13 residues in the CDR3.

This rearrangement joins TRBV7-3 to TRBJ2-3; a possible D gene is TRBD1 (6 bases). The germline CDR1 and CDR2 sequences are SGHTA and FQGTGA. Trimming stripped 1 base from V and 4 bases from J, with 15 bases between. This CDR3 has 16 amino acids. CDR3 sequence (DNA): TGTGCCAGCAGCTTAAGAAGCCAGGGGTTGGCAGATACGCAGTATTTT. Translation: CASSLRSQGLADTQYF. The variable domain in full, completed from reference TRBV7-3 and TRBJ2-3, reads GAGVSQTPSNKVTEKGKYVELRCDPISGHTALYWYRQSLGQGPEFLIYFQGTGAADDSGLPNDRFFAVRPEGSVSTLKIQRTERGDSAVYLCASSLRSQGLADTQYFGPGTRLTVL.

V and J are TRBV5-6 and TRBJ1-5; D is unresolved. CDR1 and CDR2 (germline): SGHDT, YYEEEE. V dropped 2 bases and J dropped 4 bases, with 4 bases sitting between them. This CDR3 spans 12 amino acids. CDR3 amino acids: CASSLVNQPQHF. CDR3 DNA: TGTGCCAGCAGCTTAGTAAATCAGCCCCAGCATTTT. The entire variable domain, with the rest obtained from reference TRBV5-6 and TRBJ1-5, is as follows: DAGVTQSPTHLIKTRGQQVTLRCSPKSGHDTVSWYQQALGQGPQFIFQYYEEEERQRGNFPDRFSGHQFPNYSSELNVNALLLGDSALYLCASSLVNQPQHFGDGTRLSIL.

V usage is TRBV2 and J usage is TRBJ2-3, with a possible D match to TRBD2 (5 bases). Trimming left V 7 bases short and J 0 bases short, with 11 bases between. CDR3 length: 14 amino acids. Germline V lookup: CDR1 SNHLY, CDR2 FYNNEI. This CDR3 is CASTGLSSTDTQYF. CDR3 coding DNA: TGTGCCAGCACCGGACTGTCTAGCACAGATACGCAGTATTTT.

This sequence joins TRBV15 and TRBJ1-2; D not resolved. Trimming left V 3 bases short and J 8 bases short, with 25 bases between. Germline-derived CDR1 and CDR2 are LNHNV and YYDKDF (reference sequence). The CDR3 is 17 amino acids. CDR3 amino acids: CATSSRPAGTRPRGYTF. For the CDR3, the DNA is TGTGCCACCAGCAGCAGACCAGCAGGTACTCGGCCTCGGGGCTACACCTTC.

V usage is TRBV5-1 and J usage is TRBJ1-5, with a tentative D call TRBD1 (5 bases). The CDR3 length is 14 residues. Germline values: CDR1 SGHRS, CDR2 YFSETQ. Trimming stripped 3 bases from V and 5 bases from J, with 12 bases between. The CDR3 spells CASSYLGPDQPQHF. Written as DNA, the CDR3 is TGCGCCAGCAGCTACCTGGGGCCGGATCAGCCCCAGCATTTT.

The J gene is TRBJ2-5, the V gene TRBV5-8, with 10 bases fitting TRBD1. There are 15 residues in the CDR3. Losses at the gene ends were 3 bases for V and 5 bases for J; bases not matched to a gene: 7. Germline V gene data show CDR1 as SGHTS and CDR2 as YDEGEE. CDR3 residues: CASSSRTGGMETQYF. The CDR3 DNA follows: TGTGCCAGCAGCTCGCGGACAGGGGGAATGGAGACCCAGTACTTC.

The chain carries TRBV5-1 and TRBJ2-3; a weak D match, TRBD2 (7 bases). There are 16 residues in the CDR3. Deletions cut 0 bases from V and 3 bases from J, with 14 bases between. Germline V gives CDR1 SGHRS, CDR2 YFSETQ. CDR3 region: CASSLATGGRTDTQYF. Written as DNA, the CDR3 is TGCGCCAGCAGCTTGGCCACGGGGGGCCGTACAGATACGCAGTATTTT.

The chain couples TRBV5-8 to TRBJ2-7; 14 bases align to TRBD2. Germline lookup yields CDR1 SGHTS and CDR2 YDEGEE. V trimming: 3 bases; J trimming: 2 bases; junction bases outside the gene matches: 4. This CDR3 comprises 16 residues. DNA of the CDR3: TGTGCCAGCAGCTCCGGGACTAGCGGGGGAACCTACGAGCAGTACTTC. Amino acids: CASSSGTSGGTYEQYF.

The chain couples TRBV7-2 to TRBJ1-6; 7 nucleotides agree with TRBD1. Losses at the gene ends were 5 bases for V and 7 bases for J; bases not matched to a gene: 11. This CDR3 has 16 residues. The germline gives CDR1 SGHTA, CDR2 FQGNSA. CDR3 in amino acids: CASSERTGSSNSPLHF. Here the CDR3 DNA reads TGTGCCAGCAGCGAGCGGACAGGCTCGAGCAATTCACCCCTCCACTTT.